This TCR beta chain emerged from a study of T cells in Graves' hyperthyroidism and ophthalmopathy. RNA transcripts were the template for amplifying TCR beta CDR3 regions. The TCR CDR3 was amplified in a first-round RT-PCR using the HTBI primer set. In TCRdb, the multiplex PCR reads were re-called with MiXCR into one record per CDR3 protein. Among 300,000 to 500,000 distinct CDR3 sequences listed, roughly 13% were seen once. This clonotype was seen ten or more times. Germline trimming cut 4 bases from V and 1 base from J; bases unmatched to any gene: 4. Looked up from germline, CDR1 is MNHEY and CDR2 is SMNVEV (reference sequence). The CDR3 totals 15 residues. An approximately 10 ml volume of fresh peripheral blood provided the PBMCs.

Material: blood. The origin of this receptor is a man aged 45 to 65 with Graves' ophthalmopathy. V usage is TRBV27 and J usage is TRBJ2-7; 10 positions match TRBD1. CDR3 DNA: TGTGCCAGCAGTTACGACAGGGGGCGATCCTACGAGCAGTACTTC. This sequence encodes CASSYDRGRSYEQYF.